This TCR beta chain was found in a study of vaccination and CD4 T cells after COVID-19 (dated by TCRdb to between 2021 and 2022). Some background on the complete study: Convalescent patients had a positive SARS-CoV-2 result on nasal swab PCR, and of these patients, several had mild disease and one had severe disease. In the convalescent cohort there were six males and four females, among whom were two Hispanic individuals, seven Caucasians, two Asians and one multiracial person. Participants got two doses of the Pfizer-BioNTech BNT162b2 vaccine (n=8) or two doses of the Moderna mRNA-1273 vaccine (n=2). Post-COVID blood samples from convalescent patients were collected a median of roughly 100 days after diagnosis, with a range of 35 to 161 days. Post-vaccine blood samples were collected a median of approximately 77 days after the second vaccine dose, ranging from roughly 12 to 250 days. Overlapping spike peptide pools from SARS-CoV-2 and from the common cold coronaviruses HCoV-NL63, HCoV-OC43 and HCoV-229E were used as culture stimuli. Control cultures received a CEFX viral epitope pool as the positive control, an HIV-1 Nef peptide pool as the negative control, or no peptide. The spike-specific CD4+ TCR repertoire was compared before and after mRNA vaccination in fewer than eleven COVID-19 convalescent patients and 4 infection-naive healthy vaccine recipients.

The treatment or condition label for this specimen denotes: roughly 11-day PBMC culture with coronavirus spike peptide pools or control peptides (ViraFEST assay). The ViraFEST assay was used in the study, in which antigen-specific T cells were expanded with peptide pools and expanded clonotypes were subsequently identified by TCR sequencing. The convalescent patients' positive SARS-CoV-2 PCR tests fell between March and December 2020, which was before the Alpha, Beta and Delta variants emerged in the United States. More than 1.5 million PBMCs per well were cultured in IMDM with 5% human AB serum and approximately 10 IU/ml IL-2, plus 10 ug/ml peptide pools. On days 3 and 7, half of the culture medium was replaced with fresh IL-2-containing medium. After around 10 days of culture, CD4+ T cells were isolated by negative selection with the EasySep CD4+ T cell isolation kit. Ficoll-Paque Plus gradient centrifugation was used to isolate PBMCs from whole blood, and the isolated PBMCs were then either used fresh or cryopreserved at -140C. Triplicate wells were generally used for each culture condition.

Including the terminal cysteine and phenylalanine, the CDR3 comprises 13 residues. The entry retains the CDR3 DNA only, 39 bases that are in frame from base 1. The trim is 5 bases for V and 3 bases for J, with a gap of 11 bases between the germline ends. For CDR1 and CDR2, the germline V gene lists SGHTA and FQGNSA. In regard to this clonotype: Its antigen is not yet known. Base qualities are missing; no much larger clone stands one base away.

Overall study results and their limits: The median count of SARS-CoV-2-reactive clonotypes went up from 20 to 25 after infection to a few dozen after vaccination, although the change was not significant. In convalescent patients, a median roughly 85% of post-vaccine SARS-CoV-2-reactive clones were detected only after vaccination, and vaccine-specific priming was suggested by this finding. The number of convalescent patients in the study was relatively small, and the study did not examine early timepoints following natural infection. Of the vaccine-specific clones found in convalescent patients, nearly all (304 of 307) were mono-reactive for SARS-CoV-2 spike instead of being cross-reactive with common cold coronaviruses.

Library preparation was by PCR. DNA from cultured CD4+ T cells underwent TCR sequencing with the Oncomine TCR Beta short-read assay at the Johns Hopkins FTIC core. Genomic DNA was extracted from the cultured CD4+ T cells with the QIAamp micro DNA kit. Oncomine TCR Beta libraries made from cultured CD4+ T cells were pooled using unique dual indexes and sequenced on an Illumina iSeq 100. The authors' pipeline ran thus. Non-productive sequences were removed, and CDR3s not starting with C, not ending with F or W, or shorter than 7 amino acids were discarded. Antigen-specific clonotypes were identified using the MANAFEST web application through comparison of peptide-stimulated wells with reference and other culture wells. To be called positive, a clone needed an FDR below 0.05, an odds ratio above 5, and a productive frequency above 0.1% in at least two of three replicate wells. A clonotype was classed as cross-reactive if the clonotype showed significant expansion both in SARS-CoV-2 spike wells and in at least one common cold coronavirus spike condition. Similarity between CDR3 sequences was evaluated in R version 3.6.1 using Levenshtein distances (stringdist) and unrooted phylogenetic trees (ape). The public reads were reanalyzed by TCRdb: fastp trimming at Q25, MiXCR alignment, in-frame beta chains only. Entries are consolidated by CDR3 protein sequence, retaining the most common genes and DNA. The V and J calls were determined by TCRdb, not by the authors. The sample table holds about 12,000 distinct CDR3 sequences, of which roughly 33% were seen once. Of the sample, roughly a quarter falls within the top ten clones.

The receptor was isolated from a human donor with COVID-19. This chain joins TRBV7-2 to TRBJ2-7; the D segment cannot be called with confidence. What was sequenced was cultured CD4+ T cells from blood. The DNA is as follows: TGTGCCAGCAGCACCTACCCTGGCTACGAGCAGTACTTC. This yields the protein CASSTYPGYEQYF.